Shown below are 19 T cell receptor beta chains from a single sample sequenced in a study of T cells in Graves' hyperthyroidism and ophthalmopathy. TCR beta CDR3 region amplification was performed from RNA transcripts. TCR CDR3 regions were first amplified by RT-PCR with HTBI primers. TCRdb used MiXCR to reprocess the multiplex PCR reads, holding one entry per CDR3 protein. The sample has 490,000 or so distinct CDR3 sequences; about 20% are singletons. The source material was blood. These TCRs come from a middle-aged man with Graves' ophthalmopathy.

This chain connects TRBV29-1 to TRBJ1-1; tentative D call: TRBD1 (5 bases). V lost 2 bases and J lost 2, with 9 bases in between. CDR3 length equals 13 residues. The germline V gene has CDR1 SQVTM and CDR2 ANQGSEA. CDR3 DNA: TGCAGCGTTGAACAGGGAGGTAACACTGAAGCTTTCTTT. This sequence encodes CSVEQGGNTEAFF.

The chain has TRBV4-2 and TRBJ1-1; D unclear. V gave up 1 base and J gave up 2 bases, with 11 bases separating them. The V gene's germline CDR1 is LGHNA and CDR2 YNFKEQ. This CDR3 has 15 amino acids. The CDR3 spells CASSQVERPNTEAFF. CDR3 sequence (DNA): TGTGCCAGCAGCCAAGTAGAGAGACCCAACACTGAAGCTTTCTTT.

There are many counts of this clonotype. The gene calls are TRBV7-2 and TRBJ2-1; maybe TRBD1 (7 bases). The V end lost 5 bases, the J end lost 7 bases, and 15 bases lay between the germline ends. From germline, CDR1 is SGHTA and CDR2 FQGNSA. The CDR3 consists of 14 residues. The DNA for the CDR3 is TGTGCCAGCAGCCCCTGGGCAGGGGGGAATGAGCAGTTCTTC. Its translation is CASSPWAGGNEQFF.

As to this clonotype: This sequence may be a read error, since a much larger clone differs from it by one base. The V gene is TRBV12-3 or TRBV12-4, the J gene TRBJ2-7; TRBD1 matches at 7 bases. J lost 9 bases, V lost 1 base, and 6 bases had no gene match. The CDR3 extends over 13 amino acids. The CDR3 protein is CASSLVTGNGQYF. The CDR3 region has the DNA TGTGCCAGCAGTTTAGTGACAGGGAATGGGCAGTACTTC.

For this clonotype: A much bigger clone sits one base away, suggesting this may be a read error. This CDR3 reads CASSLHGQTNNEQLF. CDR3 DNA: TGTGCCAGCAGTTTACACGGACAGACCAACAATGAGCAGCTCTTC. The chain couples TRBV28 to TRBJ2-1, with D perhaps matching TRBD1 (6 bases). This CDR3 is built from 15 residues. Germline loops: CDR1 MDHEN, CDR2 SYDVKM.

The rearrangement uses TRBV6-1 and TRBJ1-6; weak D call: TRBD1 (6 bases). This CDR3 is 16 amino acids long. Germline CDR1 and CDR2: MNHNS and SASEGT. The V and J ends lost 3 bases and 4 bases respectively, with 13 bases between them. The CDR3 here is CASSEDRTVYNSPLHF. The DNA of the CDR3 is TGTGCCAGCAGTGAGGATCGGACAGTGTATAATTCACCCCTCCACTTT.

This clonotype has ten or more counts. The J gene is TRBJ1-2, the V gene TRBV7-2, with 10 bases aligning to TRBD1. The CDR3 is 15 residues long. CDR1 is SGHTA and CDR2 is FQGNSA in the germline V gene. V lost 6 bases and J lost 0; bases outside the gene matches: 4. The CDR3 bases are TGTGCCAGCAGTTTTGGACAGGGGGCTAACTATGGCTACACCTTC. Translating gives CASSFGQGANYGYTF.

This clonotype came up many times. The rearrangement uses TRBV12-3 or TRBV12-4 and TRBJ2-3, with TRBD2 identical over 9 bases. The CDR3 covers 16 residues. V lost 4 bases to trimming and J lost 2 bases; unmatched junction nucleotides: 7. Here the CDR3 reads CASSSDLAGPTDTQYF. CDR3 coding DNA: TGTGCCAGCAGTTCAGACCTAGCGGGGCCCACAGATACGCAGTATTTT.

The table lists this clonotype with many counts. The chain uses TRBV6-1 and TRBJ2-5; D unresolved. From germline, CDR1 is MNHNS and CDR2 SASEGT. The CDR3 sequence is 17 residues long. V was shortened by 5 bases and J by 3 bases, with 22 bases between the two germline ends. The chain's CDR3 is CASSHDSNRGKKETQYF. As DNA, the CDR3 is TGTGCCAGCAGTCACGACTCCAACCGTGGGAAAAAAGAGACCCAGTACTTC.

This clonotype was seen a few times. The chain couples TRBV28 to TRBJ2-5; TRBD1 aligns across 10 bases. Germline values: CDR1 MDHEN, CDR2 SYDVKM. Trimming cost V 4 bases and J 4 bases; bases outside gene matches: 3. This CDR3 contains 14 residues. The DNA of the CDR3 is TGTGCCAGCAGTTCCCGGGACAGGGGAGAGACCCAGTACTTC. The encoded protein is CASSSRDRGETQYF.

This clonotype has a count of ten or more. The chain is built from TRBV11-2 and TRBJ1-1; D gene ambiguous. The CDR3 loop spans 15 amino acids. Germline V gives CDR1 SGHAT, CDR2 FQNNGV. The germline V and J ends were trimmed by 5 bases and 6 bases, with 19 bases remaining between them. The CDR3 region is CASSPKVSDGPEAFF. The CDR3 nucleotides read TGTGCCAGCAGCCCAAAGGTTTCTGATGGGCCTGAAGCTTTCTTT.

CDR3 residues: CASSERPANEQFF. CDR3 coding DNA: TGCGCCAGCAGTGAGAGACCCGCCAATGAGCAGTTCTTC. The chain is built from TRBV10-1 and TRBJ2-1; D is undetermined. CDR1 WNHNN and CDR2 SYGVQD come from the germline V gene (reference sequence). The V gene lost 2 bases and the J gene lost 6 bases, with 8 bases spanning the gap. The CDR3 is 13 residues long.

CDR3 bases: TGTGCCAGCAGTTTAGCGGGCAGGCAGGGCTACACCTTC. It is translated as CASSLAGRQGYTF. The rearrangement links TRBV27 to TRBJ1-2; unclear D gene. This CDR3 spans 13 amino acids. Germline values: CDR1 MNHEY, CDR2 SMNVEV (reference sequence). V was pared by 2 bases and J by 8 bases, with 12 bases between.

The chain recombines TRBV28 with TRBJ1-2, with a tentative D call TRBD1 (6 bases). Per germline, CDR1 MDHEN and CDR2 SYDVKM. The ends were cut back, 7 bases at V and 5 bases at J, with 17 bases in the middle. This CDR3 has 14 residues. The CDR3 DNA sequence: TGTGCCAGCACTGGAGGGACAAATCGTTATGGCTACACCTTC. Protein product: CASTGGTNRYGYTF.

In the case of this clonotype: Given a much more abundant clone one base away, this may be a read error. The chain combines TRBV2 with TRBJ1-1; D unclear. Looked up from germline, CDR1 is SNHLY and CDR2 is FYNNEI. This CDR3 region has 13 residues. Trimming pared 11 bases from V and 4 bases from J, leaving 17 bases between. The CDR3 DNA follows: TGTGCCCTCACTCGGAGATATGGCACTGAAGCTTTCTTT. This gives the protein CALTRRYGTEAFF.

This clonotype was observed a few times. The chain recombines TRBV10-2 with TRBJ2-1; 7 nucleotides agree with TRBD1. The V and J ends lost 10 bases and 1 base, in that order; junction bases with no gene match: 7. The V gene's germline CDR1 is WSHSY and CDR2 SAAADI. This CDR3 region has 14 residues. The CDR3 here is CATCDRASYNEQFF. CDR3 bases: TGCGCCACCTGTGACAGGGCTTCCTACAATGAGCAGTTCTTC.

The chain links TRBV12-3 or TRBV12-4 to TRBJ1-1, with 12 bases that match TRBD1. CDR3 length: 15 residues. V trimming: 1 base; J trimming: 6 bases; junction bases outside the gene matches: 3. CDR3 bases: TGTGCCAGCAGTTTAGGGGGACAGGGGGCGGCTGAAGCTTTCTTT. This gives the protein CASSLGGQGAAEAFF.

This clonotype was counted only a few times. The chain joins TRBV20-1 to TRBJ2-5, with D perhaps TRBD2 (7 bases). V shed 0 bases and J shed 5 bases, with 13 bases lying between them. This CDR3 spans 14 amino acids. The germline V gene encodes CDR1 DFQATT and CDR2 SNEGSKA (reference sequence). The CDR3 protein is CSARDQGGGETQYF. Written as DNA, the CDR3 is TGCAGTGCTAGAGATCAGGGAGGGGGGGAGACCCAGTACTTC.

Only a few counts were recorded for this clonotype. The chain joins TRBV7-2 to TRBJ2-1, with 14 positions matching TRBD2. The CDR3 sequence is 16 residues long. Germline V gives CDR1 SGHTA, CDR2 FQGNSA. J gave up 8 bases and V 4 bases, and 7 bases lay outside the gene matches. The CDR3 DNA reads TGTGCCAGCAGCTCGAGGACTAGCGGGAGGCTTTATGAGCAGTTCTTC. Translating it yields CASSSRTSGRLYEQFF.